This T cell receptor (beta chain) was documented in a study of T-cell memory formation after mild COVID-19. Details on this clonotype: What it binds is unknown. A junction end diverges from the germline sequence, so it may reflect a read error.

The CDR3 has 13 residues. Germline lookup yields CDR1 SGHRS and CDR2 YFSETQ. Study-wide points: A second wave of clones peaked on day 37, and their SARS-CoV-2 specificity went unconfirmed.

Each CDR3 protein gets one entry after TCRdb re-called the 5' RACE reads with MiXCR. Of roughly 170,000 distinct CDR3 sequences listed, about 18% are singletons. The chain links TRBV5-1 to TRBJ2-3; D unclear. The receptor was derived from a man aged 18 to 30 who had mild COVID-19 (a few samples of this study predate the infection). Cell type and time point are not known. Sequencing was carried out using PBMCs or a T cell subset sorted from them (not recorded which). The CDR3 is CAGSSRATDTQYF. The CDR3 bases are TGCGCCGGCAGCTCCCGGGCCACAGATACGCAGTATTTT.